These 23 T cell receptor beta chains share one sample of origin, sequenced in a study of shared clonotypes between healthy human individuals. Positive CCR7 selection of CD45RO-negative cells yielded the naive CD8 cells, and terminally differentiated effector memory CD45RA+ cells were excluded. The protocol was immunoSEQ multiplex PCR, while the TCRdb copy is restricted to in-frame clones and leaves out a portion. This repertoire shows around 640,000 clones, about 96% found once; its top ten account for about 0.11%. The sample taken for sequencing was naive CD8+ T cells sorted from blood. The source is a woman aged 25 to 39 in good health.

In DNA, the CDR3 is TGTGCCACCAGCACTCAGAACACTGAAGCTTTCTTT. Translation gives CATSTQNTEAFF. The V call is TRBV15, the J call TRBJ1-1; D is unresolved. Trimming stripped 4 bases from V and 1 base from J, with 4 bases between. CDR3 size: 12 residues. CDR1 LNHNV and CDR2 YYDKDF come from the germline V gene (reference sequence).

The CDR3 DNA sequence: TGTGCCAGCAGCTTGCGACAGGGTGCCTACGAGCAGTACTTC. Protein: CASSLRQGAYEQYF. This rearrangement joins TRBV5-8 to TRBJ2-7; 7 positions agree with TRBD1. The J segment lost 2 bases and the V segment lost 1 base, leaving 3 bases of the junction unmatched. This CDR3 region has 14 residues. Germline CDR1 SGHTS, CDR2 YDEGEE.

V is TRBV2 and J is TRBJ2-2; D unresolved. CDR3 size: 14 residues. Looked up from germline, CDR1 is SNHLY and CDR2 is FYNNEI. Trimming stripped 4 bases from V and 5 bases from J, with 11 bases between. For the CDR3, the DNA is TGTGCCAGCAGTGGAACGGGTGGTACCGGGGAGCTGTTTTTT. Translation gives CASSGTGGTGELFF.

The chain is built from TRBV7-8 and TRBJ2-1, with 12 bases identical to TRBD2. The CDR3 is made up of 16 amino acids. After removal of 4 bases from V and 3 bases from J, the junction contained 4 bases not matched to a gene. CDR1 and CDR2 from the germline V gene are SGHVS and FQNEAQ. For the CDR3, the DNA is TGTGCCAGCAGCTCACTAGCGGGAGGATTCTACAATGAGCAGTTCTTC. As protein: CASSSLAGGFYNEQFF.

The chain recombines TRBV5-1 with TRBJ1-5, with no clear D. Per germline, CDR1 SGHRS and CDR2 YFSETQ. The CDR3 loop spans 13 amino acids. V shed 0 bases and J shed 3 bases, with 4 bases lying between them. For the CDR3, the DNA is TGCGCCAGCAGCTTGGAAACCAATCAGCCCCAGCATTTT. Encoded protein: CASSLETNQPQHF.

V usage is TRBV6-1 and J usage is TRBJ2-2; perhaps TRBD1 as D (7 bases). CDR3 length equals 15 residues. V was trimmed by 1 base and J by 6 bases, leaving 12 bases between them. Looked up from germline, CDR1 is MNHNS and CDR2 is SASEGT. CDR3: CASSEDGGGSGELFF. CDR3 in DNA: TGTGCCAGCAGTGAAGATGGAGGGGGCTCCGGGGAGCTGTTTTTT.

The chain recombines TRBV28 with TRBJ2-5, with TRBD1 matching over 12 bases. Trimming took 4 bases from V and 3 from J; bases not matched to a gene: 9. The germline V gene encodes CDR1 MDHEN and CDR2 SYDVKM. CDR3 size: 17 residues. The CDR3 loop reads CASSSKGQGAREETQYF. Written as DNA, the CDR3 is TGTGCCAGCAGTTCGAAGGGACAGGGGGCGCGGGAAGAGACCCAGTACTTC.

The rearrangement links TRBV28 to TRBJ2-3; D possibly corresponds to TRBD2 (6 bases). V was clipped by 10 bases and J by 0 bases, with 17 bases between them. CDR3 size: 15 residues. The germline CDR1 and CDR2 sequences are MDHEN and SYDVKM. CDR3 in amino acids: CATFVVSGSTDTQYF. The CDR3 nucleotides are TGTGCCACCTTTGTGGTAAGCGGGAGCACAGATACGCAGTATTTT.

The chain has TRBV20-1 and TRBJ1-2; D is unclear. V lost 1 base, J lost 8 bases, and 8 bases lay in between. This CDR3 comprises 11 residues. CDR1 and CDR2 from the germline V gene are DFQATT and SNEGSKA (reference sequence). This CDR3 reads CSARVGMGYTF. In DNA form, the CDR3 reads TGCAGTGCTAGAGTCGGGATGGGCTACACCTTC.

The rearrangement links TRBV5-6 to TRBJ2-2; 9 positions match TRBD2. The ends lost 4 bases at V and 6 bases at J; junction bases unmatched: 7. The CDR3 runs 15 residues. The germline CDR1 and CDR2 sequences are SGHDT and YYEEEE. The CDR3 DNA reads as TGTGCCAGCAGCCCGGGGGGCGGGAGGGCCGGGGAGCTGTTTTTT. It yields the protein CASSPGGGRAGELFF.

The chain links TRBV4-1 to TRBJ2-1, with 9 positions matching TRBD2. This CDR3 spans 14 amino acids. With V trimmed by 4 bases and J by 10 bases, 8 bases remained unmatched. Germline values: CDR1 MGHRA, CDR2 YSYEKL. The CDR3 here is CASSLGLALREQFF. In DNA, the CDR3 is TGCGCCAGCAGCCTCGGACTAGCGTTGAGAGAGCAGTTCTTC.

The CDR3 DNA follows: TGTGCCAGCAGTGAAGCAGGGCAGCTCAGCACAGATACGCAGTATTTT. Protein product: CASSEAGQLSTDTQYF. The V gene is TRBV6-1, the J gene TRBJ2-3; D uncertain. The CDR3 has 16 amino acids. Trimming pared 0 bases from V and 0 bases from J, leaving 10 bases between. Germline V gene sequence: CDR1 MNHNS, CDR2 SASEGT.

The V gene is TRBV7-9, the J gene TRBJ2-2, with a tentative D call TRBD2 (5 bases). The CDR3 runs 13 residues. V was trimmed by 11 bases and J by 4 bases, leaving 14 bases between them. CDR1 and CDR2 from the germline V gene are SEHNR and FQNEAQ (reference sequence). The CDR3 coding sequence is TGTGCCGGGAAAAACGAGGGCACCGGGGAGCTGTTTTTT. Residues: CAGKNEGTGELFF.

This chain uses TRBV14 with TRBJ2-1, with D perhaps TRBD1 or TRBD2 (6 bases each). Per the germline V gene, CDR1 is SGHDN and CDR2 is FVKESK. Trimming pared 4 bases from V and 8 bases from J, leaving 18 bases between. This CDR3 is built from 15 residues. The CDR3 sequence: CASSPFRGRGDEQFF. The CDR3 bases are TGTGCCAGCAGCCCCTTCAGGGGAAGGGGGGATGAGCAGTTCTTC.

The V and J genes are TRBV13 and TRBJ2-5, with TRBD2 matching over 12 bases. Losses at the gene ends were 5 bases for V and 2 bases for J; bases not matched to a gene: 6. In germline, CDR1 is PRHDT, CDR2 FYEKMQ (reference sequence). The CDR3 spans 16 residues. For the CDR3, the DNA is TGTGCCAGCAGCCAGAGACTAGCGGGAGCTCAAGAGACCCAGTACTTC. It codes for CASSQRLAGAQETQYF.

This clone has a single count. This chain links TRBV28 with TRBJ2-5, with D possibly TRBD2 on 6 matching bases. CDR3 length: 15 amino acids. Trimming removed 2 bases from V and 1 base from J, with 11 bases in between. Germline V gene sequence: CDR1 MDHEN, CDR2 SYDVKM. CDR3 protein: CASSLLGLSQETQYF. Here the CDR3 DNA reads TGTGCCAGCAGTTTACTGGGACTCAGCCAAGAGACCCAGTACTTC.

This rearrangement joins TRBV7-9 to TRBJ2-5, with 11 bases matching TRBD2. The CDR3 has 16 amino acids. Per germline, CDR1 SEHNR and CDR2 FQNEAQ (reference sequence). With 5 bases clipped from V and 4 bases from J, the junction kept 9 bases outside the gene matches. DNA of the CDR3: TGTGCCAGCAGCCAACGCACTAGCGGGAGTGGAGAGACCCAGTACTTC. Its translation is CASSQRTSGSGETQYF.

The gene calls are TRBV7-2 and TRBJ2-1; D is unclear. CDR1 and CDR2 (germline): SGHTA, FQGNSA. The CDR3 runs 14 residues. Trimming removed 2 bases at V and 3 bases at J, with 8 bases between. The CDR3 DNA reads as TGTGCCAGCAGCTTAATAGATCGCTACAATGAGCAGTTCTTC. Translating it yields CASSLIDRYNEQFF.

The chain uses TRBV7-9 and TRBJ2-7, with 11 bases fitting TRBD2. The CDR3 consists of 18 residues. Germline V CDR1 and CDR2: SEHNR, FQNEAQ (reference sequence). After removal of 4 bases from V and 3 bases from J, the junction contained 14 bases not matched to a gene. The CDR3 protein is CASSSSGTSGSAVYEQYF. CDR3 in DNA: TGTGCCAGCAGCTCCTCCGGGACTAGCGGTTCTGCCGTCTACGAGCAGTACTTC.

The chain recombines TRBV27 with TRBJ2-1; D might be TRBD1 (6 bases). This CDR3 contains 14 residues. Deletions cut 6 bases from V and 3 bases from J, with 12 bases between. Germline assignment: CDR1 MNHEY and CDR2 SMNVEV (reference sequence). The CDR3 nucleotides read TGTGCCAGCAGGGCCGGGACACTCTACAATGAGCAGTTCTTC. Translation gives CASRAGTLYNEQFF.

This clone was detected only once. This chain's CDR3 is CASSPRVGGNQPQHF. For the CDR3, the DNA is TGTGCCAGCAGCCCCCGGGTCGGGGGTAATCAGCCCCAGCATTTT. The chain uses TRBV7-6 and TRBJ1-5, with D maybe TRBD1 (5 bases). Trimming cost V 5 bases and J 4 bases, with 15 bases left between them. Germline CDR1 SGHVS, CDR2 FNYEAQ. The CDR3 totals 15 residues.

This chain connects TRBV28 to TRBJ2-7, with TRBD1 matching 7 bases. The junction had 14 bases not matched to a gene; V was cut back by 7 bases and J by 5 bases. Looked up from germline, CDR1 is MDHEN and CDR2 is SYDVKM. The CDR3 is made up of 15 amino acids. This CDR3 is CASNSPGQYYDEQYF. CDR3 bases: TGTGCCAGCAATTCACCGGGACAGTATTACGACGAGCAGTACTTC.

The J gene is TRBJ2-7, the V gene TRBV7-2; D not certain. V was shortened by 7 bases and J by 2 bases, with 12 bases between the two germline ends. CDR1 is SGHTA and CDR2 is FQGNSA in the germline V gene. The length of the CDR3 is 13 residues. The DNA for the CDR3 is TGTGCCAGCACCCGGCCAGAAGCCTACGAGCAGTACTTC. It specifies CASTRPEAYEQYF.